These 10 T cell receptor beta chains share one sample of origin, sequenced in a study of cytomegalovirus exposure and HLA in healthy donors (TCRdb year 2017). Libraries were made using the immunoSEQ multiplex PCR assay. A mixture of 60 forward primers for TCR Vbeta segments and 13 reverse primers for TCR Jbeta segments was used in the multiplex PCR. The clones in this table, taken by TCRdb from immuneACCESS, are in-frame only. Not every clone is retained; where verified, under half of the shortfall comes from an unresolved V gene, and the cause of the rest is unknown. The table for this sample lists under 250,000 clones; more than 60% of them were counted only once. The ten top clones hold 1.5% to 2% of the sample. The sequenced sample was PBMCs. These receptors came from a man aged 45-65 years in good health and CMV-seronegative.

The genes are TRBV5-4 and TRBJ2-4, with 7 nucleotides matching TRBD2. The J segment lost 1 base and the V segment lost 0 bases, leaving 13 bases of the junction unmatched. The CDR3 has 19 amino acids. Per the germline V gene, CDR1 is SGHNT and CDR2 is YYREEE (reference sequence). CDR3: CASSLGGTMDGSAKNIQYF. In nucleotides, the CDR3 is TGTGCCAGCAGCTTGGGCGGGACTATGGACGGGTCGGCCAAAAACATTCAGTACTTC. Drawing the rest from reference TRBV5-4 and TRBJ2-4, the complete variable domain is ETGVTQSPTHLIKTRGQQVTLRCSSQSGHNTVSWYQQALGQGPQFIFQYYREEENGRGNFPPRFSGLQFPNYSSELNVNALELDDSALYLCASSLGGTMDGSAKNIQYFGAGTRLSVL.

Comment on this clone: The junction departs from the called germline gene at one end, perhaps through a read error. The V gene is TRBV11-2, the J gene TRBJ2-3, with 12 bases that match TRBD1. The CDR3 contains 16 residues. Germline-derived CDR1 and CDR2 are SGHAT and FQNNGV. CDR3 in amino acids: CASSIPGTGGTDTQYF. The CDR3 region has the DNA TGTGCCAGCAGCATACCCGGGACAGGGGGCACCGATACGCAGTATTTT.

The V call is TRBV28, the J call TRBJ2-7; D ambiguous. The V gene lost 5 bases and the J gene lost 4 bases, with 9 bases spanning the gap. Germline loops: CDR1 MDHEN, CDR2 SYDVKM. The CDR3 consists of 12 residues. The CDR3 region has the DNA TGTGCCAGCAGTCCAGACACATACGAGCAGTACTTC. Translation: CASSPDTYEQYF.

The V gene is TRBV13, the J gene TRBJ2-5; TRBD1 agrees at 11 bases. The CDR3 extends over 15 amino acids. After removal of 4 bases from V and 5 bases from J, the junction contained 6 bases not matched to a gene. The V gene's germline CDR1 is PRHDT and CDR2 FYEKMQ (reference sequence). As DNA, the CDR3 is TGTGCCAGCAGCTCGCGGGACAGGGGGGGGGAGACCCAGTACTTC. Its protein product is CASSSRDRGGETQYF.

The rearrangement joins TRBV27 to TRBJ1-2; D is undetermined. V lost 4 bases to trimming and J lost 2 bases, with 11 bases between them. The CDR3 is made up of 14 amino acids. The V gene's germline CDR1 is MNHEY and CDR2 SMNVEV (reference sequence). CDR3 bases: TGTGCCAGCAGTTCAAGGTCGGGAAACTATGGCTACACCTTC. This codes for CASSSRSGNYGYTF.

V and J are TRBV7-3 and TRBJ2-7; D is undetermined. Germline CDR1 SGHTA, CDR2 FQGTGA. Between the trimmed V and J ends, which lost 2 bases and 2 bases, there was a span of 16 bases. The CDR3 extends over 16 amino acids. CDR3: CASSLQAGTSPYEQYF. The CDR3 region has the DNA TGTGCCAGCAGCTTACAGGCAGGCACATCCCCCTACGAGCAGTACTTC. The whole variable domain, filled in from reference TRBV7-3 and TRBJ2-7, reads GAGVSQTPSNKVTEKGKYVELRCDPISGHTALYWYRQSLGQGPEFLIYFQGTGAADDSGLPNDRFFAVRPEGSVSTLKIQRTERGDSAVYLCASSLQAGTSPYEQYFGPGTRLTVT.

The rearrangement links TRBV19 to TRBJ2-7, with a possible D match to TRBD2 (6 bases). The V end lost 5 bases, the J end lost 6 bases, and 17 bases lay between the germline ends. The germline V gene has CDR1 LNHDA and CDR2 SQIVND (reference sequence). The CDR3 is 14 amino acids. CDR3 region: CASSLGTPRAEQYF. In nucleotides, the CDR3 is TGTGCCAGTAGTCTCGGGACTCCGCGGGCCGAGCAGTACTTC.

The chain carries TRBV30 and TRBJ2-5; 7 positions match TRBD2. J gave up 5 bases and V 4 bases, and 13 bases lay outside the gene matches. Germline V gene data show CDR1 as GTSNPN and CDR2 as SVGIG (reference sequence). This CDR3 region has 15 residues. CDR3 residues: CAWTPGNGRQETQYF. The CDR3 DNA follows: TGTGCCTGGACCCCTGGGAACGGGAGGCAGGAGACCCAGTACTTC. Based on the CDR3 plus reference TRBV30 and TRBJ2-5, the full variable domain is SQTIHQWPATLVQPVGSPLSLECTVEGTSNPNLYWYRQAAGRGLQLLFYSVGIGQISSEVPQNLSASRPQDRQFILSSKKLLLSDSGFYLCAWTPGNGRQETQYFGPGTRLLVL.

The chain employs TRBV15 and TRBJ2-1; no reliable D call. CDR3 length: 14 amino acids. Germline V CDR1 and CDR2: LNHNV, YYDKDF (reference sequence). V was cut by 0 bases and J by 9 bases, with 12 bases left in between. The CDR3 here is CATSRDWSTSEQFF. Written as DNA, the CDR3 is TGTGCCACCAGCAGAGATTGGAGTACCAGTGAGCAGTTCTTC.

The chain combines TRBV5-5 with TRBJ2-7; 11 bases fit TRBD1. The CDR3 consists of 15 residues. The V and J ends lost 2 bases and 2 bases, in that order; junction bases with no gene match: 3. CDR1 is SGHKS, CDR2 YYEKEE, per germline (reference sequence). The CDR3 region has the DNA TGTGCCAGCAGCTTAGGGACAGGGGGACCCTACGAGCAGTACTTC. This encodes CASSLGTGGPYEQYF.